This TCR beta chain was retrieved from a study of blood T cell repertoires in COVID-19. Study information: Acute-phase and convalescent COVID-19 samples originated in the United States, Italy and Spain. The cDNA or gDNA used as material had been derived from T cells, B-cell-depleted T cells, or PBMCs.

CDR1 is SGHNT and CDR2 is YENEEA in the germline V gene. The CDR3 loop spans 15 amino acids. Between the trimmed V and J ends, which lost 5 bases and 1 base, there was a span of 14 bases. Authors' analysis steps: Nucleated cell counts were estimated from reference gene primer amplification. Using immunoSEQ multiplex PCR, the repertoire was profiled, and TCRdb retains in-frame clones only, with some absent. The V and J calls and the clone size are those of that table, but D and trimming were determined from the DNA. This table holds some 320,000 clones, around 87% found once. The genes are TRBV11-3 and TRBJ1-1, with D tentatively TRBD1 (5 bases). The source material was peripheral blood. The sequence was obtained from a woman between 50 and 59 years old who had recovered from COVID-19. The CDR3 DNA is TGTGCCAGCAGCCCCGGGGGAAATGAGAACACTGAAGCTTTCTTT. Translated: CASSPGGNENTEAFF.